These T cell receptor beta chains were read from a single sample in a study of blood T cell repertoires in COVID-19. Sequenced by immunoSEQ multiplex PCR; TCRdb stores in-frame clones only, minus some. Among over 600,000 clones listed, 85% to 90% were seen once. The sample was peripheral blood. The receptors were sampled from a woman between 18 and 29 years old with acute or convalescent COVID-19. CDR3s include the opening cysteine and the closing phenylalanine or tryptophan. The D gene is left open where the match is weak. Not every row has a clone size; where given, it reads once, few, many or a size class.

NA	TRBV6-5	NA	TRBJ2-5	TGTGCCAGCAGTTCGAAACGGACAGAGTGGGAGACCCAGTACTTC	CASSSKRTEWETQYF
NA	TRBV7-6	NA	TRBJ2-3	TGTGCCAGCAGCTTAGCGGCAGGGCCCGCAGATACGCAGTATTTT	CASSLAAGPADTQYF
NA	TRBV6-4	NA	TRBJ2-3	TGTGCCAGCAGTGCCAGGGCAGGTAGCACAGATACGCAGTATTTT	CASSARAGSTDTQYF
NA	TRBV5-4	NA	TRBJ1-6	TGTGCCAGCAGCTTGGTCGGGGATTCACCCCTCCACTTT	CASSLVGDSPLHF
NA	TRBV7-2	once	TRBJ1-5	TGTGCCAGCAGCGTACAAGATCATCATTTT	CASSVQDHHF
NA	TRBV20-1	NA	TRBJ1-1	TGCAGTGCTAGTCCGGGATCGACTGAAGCTTTCTTT	CSASPGSTEAFF
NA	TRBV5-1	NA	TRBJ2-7	TGCGCCAGCAGTACCTCAGGGGGGTACCACGAGCAGTACTTC	CASSTSGGYHEQYF
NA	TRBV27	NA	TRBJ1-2	TGTGCCAGCAGTCACACACAGGGTGTAAAGGGCTACACCTTC	CASSHTQGVKGYTF
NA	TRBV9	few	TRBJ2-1	TGTGCCAGCAGTCCTGGGGACACTTACAATGAGCAGTTCTTC	CASSPGDTYNEQFF
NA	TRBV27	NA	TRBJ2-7	TGTGCCAGCAGTTTAACAATTTCCTACGAGCAGTACTTC	CASSLTISYEQYF
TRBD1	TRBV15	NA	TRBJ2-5	TGTGCCACCCAGGGACAGTTTGGTCTATACCAAGAGACCCAGTACTTC	CATQGQFGLYQETQYF
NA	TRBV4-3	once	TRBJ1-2	TGCGCCAGCAGCCAAGATAGGGGCCAGATCTATGGCTACACCTTC	CASSQDRGQIYGYTF
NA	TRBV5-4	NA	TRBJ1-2	TGTGCCAGCAGCACAAACAGGGCCCCATATGGCTACACCTTC	CASSTNRAPYGYTF
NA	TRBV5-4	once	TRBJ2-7	TGTGCCAGCAGCACGGACAGAGGTTCCTACGAGCAGTACTTC	CASSTDRGSYEQYF
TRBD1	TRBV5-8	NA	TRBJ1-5	TGTGCCAGCTCCAAGGACAGGGCAAAGGGAACCAGCAGTCAGCCCCAGCATTTT	CASSKDRAKGTSSQPQHF
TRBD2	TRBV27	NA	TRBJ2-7	TGTGCCAGCAGTTTATCGGGAGGGATGTACGAGCAGTACTTC	CASSLSGGMYEQYF
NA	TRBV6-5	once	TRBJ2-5	TGTGCCAGCAGGAATCGGGAAGAGACCCAGTACTTC	CASRNREETQYF